The 21 T cell receptor beta chains given below trace back to one sample, sequenced in a study of blood T cell repertoires in COVID-19. Some clones are missing from TCRdb's copy, which holds only in-frame ones; the method was immunoSEQ multiplex PCR. This repertoire shows over 600,000 clones, approximately 90% found once; its top ten account for approximately 0.3%. Sample: peripheral blood. These receptors originate from a woman under 30 with acute or convalescent COVID-19.

The rearrangement uses TRBV24-1 and TRBJ1-2; 8 bases agree with TRBD1. J lost 7 bases, V lost 9 bases, and 6 bases had no gene match. The length of the CDR3 is 12 residues. Germline values: CDR1 KGHDR, CDR2 SFDVKD. CDR3 residues: CATAQGDGGYTF. CDR3 nucleotides: TGTGCCACCGCACAGGGGGACGGTGGCTACACCTTC.

The CDR3 coding sequence is TGTGCCAGCAGCGTAACAGGGCATTCTAATTCACCCCTCCACTTT. Protein sequence: CASSVTGHSNSPLHF. The chain combines TRBV9 with TRBJ1-6; a possible D gene is TRBD1 (6 bases). V was pared by 1 base and J by 6 bases, with 11 bases between. This CDR3 contains 15 residues. From germline, CDR1 is SGDLS and CDR2 YYNGEE.

This chain joins TRBV4-3 and TRBJ1-3; D not resolved. V was shortened by 0 bases and J by 3 bases, with 9 bases between the two germline ends. Germline CDR1 LGHNA, CDR2 YSLEER. This CDR3 contains 15 residues. CDR3 protein: CASSQDLQFGNTIYF. The CDR3 DNA is TGCGCCAGCAGCCAAGATTTGCAGTTTGGAAACACCATATATTTT.

This clone was picked up one time. The chain joins TRBV6-5 to TRBJ1-2, with a tentative D call TRBD1 (5 bases). The CDR3 covers 14 residues. The germline gives CDR1 MNHEY, CDR2 SVGAGI. V dropped 8 bases and J dropped 0 bases, with 13 bases sitting between them. DNA for the CDR3: TGTGCCAGCGCCAAGACAGCCTCTAACTATGGCTACACCTTC. Translation: CASAKTASNYGYTF.

This chain links TRBV5-1 with TRBJ1-1; TRBD1 matches 10 bases. The germline V gene has CDR1 SGHRS and CDR2 YFSETQ. V shed 5 bases and J 0 bases; nucleotides not matched to a gene: 13. CDR3 length equals 18 residues. CDR3 coding DNA: TGCGCCAGCAGTTACCGATCGGGACAGGGGCGGATGAACACTGAAGCTTTCTTT. Its translation: CASSYRSGQGRMNTEAFF.

The chain is built from TRBV19 and TRBJ1-4; D gene unclear. The CDR3 is 12 residues long. V lost 6 bases, J lost 4 bases, and 6 bases lay in between. CDR1 is LNHDA and CDR2 is SQIVND in the germline V gene (reference sequence). The CDR3 nucleotides are TGTGCCAGTAGGTTCCTTAATGAAAAACTGTTTTTT. It encodes CASRFLNEKLFF.

The rearrangement joins TRBV6-5 to TRBJ1-1; 7 bases align to TRBD1. After removal of 6 bases from V and 4 bases from J, the junction contained 5 bases not matched to a gene. CDR3 length: 13 residues. The germline gives CDR1 MNHEY, CDR2 SVGAGI. CDR3 amino acids: CASRETGSTEAFF. CDR3 sequence (DNA): TGTGCCAGCAGGGAGACAGGGTCCACTGAAGCTTTCTTT.

The chain carries TRBV30 and TRBJ1-1, with D hard to call. The CDR3 extends over 13 amino acids. Germline-derived CDR1 and CDR2 are GTSNPN and SVGIG (reference sequence). Trimming took off 1 base at V and 1 base at J, with 7 bases between the two ends. This CDR3 is CAWSGAKNTEAFF. Here the CDR3 DNA reads TGTGCCTGGAGTGGCGCGAAGAACACTGAAGCTTTCTTT.

The J gene is TRBJ2-7, the V gene TRBV24-1; TRBD1 matches 8 bases. Germline V gene lookup returns CDR1 KGHDR and CDR2 SFDVKD. The CDR3 contains 15 residues. Trimming removed 5 bases from V and 5 bases from J; junction bases left unmatched: 10. CDR3 sequence: CATSASGQGPHEQYF. CDR3 DNA: TGTGCCACCAGTGCTTCCGGACAGGGACCCCACGAGCAGTACTTC.

The CDR3: CASSPGPNYSNQPQHF. The CDR3 DNA sequence: TGTGCCAGCAGCCCCGGCCCCAACTATAGCAATCAGCCCCAGCATTTT. V is TRBV7-9 and J is TRBJ1-5; D not certain. V was clipped by 5 bases and J by 0 bases, with 14 bases between them. The CDR3 sequence is 16 residues long. Germline CDR1 SEHNR, CDR2 FQNEAQ (reference sequence).

The CDR3 sequence is CASSLVQGNYGYTF. The CDR3 DNA sequence: TGCGCCAGCAGCTTGGTTCAGGGAAACTATGGCTACACCTTC. The chain is built from TRBV5-1 and TRBJ1-2, with D possibly being TRBD1 (5 bases). The V gene's germline CDR1 is SGHRS and CDR2 YFSETQ. The germline V and J ends were trimmed by 0 bases and 2 bases, with 8 bases remaining between them. This CDR3 contains 14 residues. The complete variable domain, with remaining parts taken from reference TRBV5-1 and TRBJ1-2, reads KAGVTQTPRYLIKTRGQQVTLSCSPISGHRSVSWYQQTPGQGLQFLFEYFSETQRNKGNFPGRFSGRQFSNSRSEMNVSTLELGDSALYLCASSLVQGNYGYTFGSGTRLTVV.

CDR3 protein: CASSEATVIYF. The CDR3 region has the DNA TGTGCCAGCAGTGAAGCCACAGTCATATATTTT. J is TRBJ1-3 and V is TRBV6-1; D is unresolved. V was shortened by 0 bases and J by 12 bases, with 6 bases between the two germline ends. The CDR3 runs to 11 residues. The germline gives CDR1 MNHNS, CDR2 SASEGT.

The chain carries TRBV6-6 and TRBJ1-6; 7 bases agree with TRBD1. Germline CDR1 and CDR2: MNHNY and SVGAGI (reference sequence). V lost 5 bases, J lost 10 bases, and 17 bases stayed unmatched. The CDR3 has 17 residues. The CDR3 is CASSPKGRGDSGSPLHF. CDR3 DNA: TGTGCCAGCAGTCCGAAAGGACGAGGGGACAGTGGATCACCCCTCCACTTT.

The rearrangement links TRBV5-1 to TRBJ1-2; 12 bases line up with TRBD1. The V gene's germline CDR1 is SGHRS and CDR2 YFSETQ. J gave up 2 bases and V 4 bases, and 9 bases lay outside the gene matches. The CDR3 has 17 residues. As DNA, the CDR3 is TGCGCCAGCAGCCCAGGGACAGGGGGCGTTAGAAACTATGGCTACACCTTC. The encoded protein is CASSPGTGGVRNYGYTF.

In its sample, this clone was seen once. J is TRBJ1-2 and V is TRBV19; 7 bases map to TRBD1. CDR3 length: 15 amino acids. With 3 bases clipped from V and 4 bases from J, the junction kept 8 bases outside the gene matches. Germline CDR1 LNHDA, CDR2 SQIVND (reference sequence). As DNA, the CDR3 is TGTGCCAGTAGTATTCATAGGGGGCTCGGCTATGGCTACACCTTC. This sequence encodes CASSIHRGLGYGYTF.

The table lists this clone with a count of one. The gene calls are TRBV29-1 and TRBJ1-1; no reliable D call. Trimming shortened V by 4 bases and J by 7 bases, and 7 bases separated the two germline ends. Germline CDR1 and CDR2: SQVTM and ANQGSEA. This CDR3 spans 10 amino acids. CDR3 coding DNA: TGCAGCGTTGGAGGGTATGAAGCTTTCTTT. Its translation: CSVGGYEAFF. The variable domain in full, completed from reference TRBV29-1 and TRBJ1-1, reads SAVISQKPSRDICQRGTSLTIQCQVDSQVTMMFWYRQQPGQSLTLIATANQGSEATYESGFVIDKFPISRPNLTFSTLTVSNMSPEDSSIYLCSVGGYEAFFGQGTRLTVV.

The chain joins TRBV9 to TRBJ2-3; TRBD2 is a possible D gene (5 bases). Germline V gene data show CDR1 as SGDLS and CDR2 as YYNGEE. There are 13 residues in the CDR3. Trimming left V 7 bases short and J 4 bases short, with 13 bases between. In DNA, the CDR3 is TGTGCCAGCGGGAGTCGGGATCCAGATACGCAGTATTTT. Translated: CASGSRDPDTQYF.

This clone was seen only once. The V and J genes are TRBV3-1 (or the pseudogene TRBV3-2) and TRBJ1-1, with D uncertain. CDR1 is LGHDT and CDR2 is YNNKEL in the germline V gene (reference sequence). V gave up 9 bases and J gave up 11 bases, with 25 bases separating them. The CDR3 extends over 14 amino acids. DNA for the CDR3: TGTGCCAGTACCCAAGCCTCCGCTCACTATAGGGCTTTCTTT. Amino acid sequence: CASTQASAHYRAFF.

Only one count was recorded for this clone. J is TRBJ2-7 and V is TRBV21-1; the table names TRBD1, a call not compared with the DNA. TRBV21-1 is a known pseudogene. The CDR3 has 15 amino acids. The CDR3 protein is CASPRPETGHYEQYF. The DNA of the CDR3 is TGTGCCAGCCCTAGGCCTGAGACAGGCCACTACGAGCAGTACTTC.

For the CDR3, the DNA is TGTGCCAGCAGTTACTCCCGCGGGGTAGAGCAGTACTTC. Its translation is CASSYSRGVEQYF. This rearrangement joins TRBV6-5 to TRBJ2-7, with TRBD2 as a possible D gene (6 bases). Trimming removed 0 bases at V and 7 bases at J, with 10 bases between. Looked up from germline, CDR1 is MNHEY and CDR2 is SVGAGI. This CDR3 contains 13 residues.

This chain links TRBV5-8 with TRBJ2-1, with D tentatively TRBD1 (6 bases). Trimming left V 4 bases short and J 0 bases short, with 11 bases between. The CDR3 is 15 amino acids. Germline V gives CDR1 SGHTS, CDR2 YDEGEE. Here the CDR3 reads CASSPRQVSYNEQFF. The CDR3 nucleotides read TGTGCCAGCAGCCCTAGACAGGTCTCCTACAATGAGCAGTTCTTC.